The entry below gives a single TCR beta chain sequence along with its context. The data are from a study of blood T cell repertoires in COVID-19. In the study overall: The study drew acute and convalescent COVID-19 samples from the United States, Italy and Spain.

This CDR3 comprises 16 residues. V lost 5 bases and J lost 5; bases outside the gene matches: 12. Germline V lookup: CDR1 SGHAT, CDR2 FQNNGV. Participants' reported clinical history set cohort assignment. Some clones are missing from TCRdb's copy, which holds only in-frame ones; the method was immunoSEQ multiplex PCR. The sample lists about 140,000 clones; approximately 88% were seen once. The chain couples TRBV11-2 to TRBJ2-7, with TRBD1 identical over 10 bases. This TCR was recovered from a man aged 40-50 years with acute COVID-19. Sequenced input: PBMCs or T cells enriched from blood (not recorded which). The CDR3, as DNA: TGTGCCAGCAGCCTCCACCCCGGGACAGGGGACCACGAGCAGTACTTC. It is translated as CASSLHPGTGDHEQYF.